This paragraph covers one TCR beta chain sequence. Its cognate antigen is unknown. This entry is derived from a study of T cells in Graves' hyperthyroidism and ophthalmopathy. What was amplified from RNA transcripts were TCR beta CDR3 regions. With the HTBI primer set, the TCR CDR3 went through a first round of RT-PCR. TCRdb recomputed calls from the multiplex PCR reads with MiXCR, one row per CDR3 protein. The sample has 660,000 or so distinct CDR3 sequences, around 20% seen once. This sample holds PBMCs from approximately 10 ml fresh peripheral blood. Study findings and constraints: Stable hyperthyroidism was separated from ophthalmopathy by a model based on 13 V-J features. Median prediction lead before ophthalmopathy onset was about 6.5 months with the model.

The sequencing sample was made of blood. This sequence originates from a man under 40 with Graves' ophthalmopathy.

CDR3 loop: CASSTQREDNEQFF. In DNA, the CDR3 is TGTGCCAGTAGTACCCAGCGGGAAGACAATGAGCAGTTCTTC. The chain combines TRBV19 with TRBJ2-1; TRBD2 aligns across 7 bases. The CDR3 length is 14 residues. J lost 5 bases, V lost 4 bases, and 5 bases had no gene match. Germline V gene lookup returns CDR1 LNHDA and CDR2 SQIVND (reference sequence).